This entry lists 14 T cell receptor beta chains sequenced from one sample in a study of shared clonotypes between healthy human individuals. Sequencing used immunoSEQ multiplex PCR; TCRdb keeps in-frame clones, though not all of them. The table includes about 110,000 clones, approximately 70% detected once. Sequencing was done on a sample of memory CD8+ T cells sorted from blood. The subset: CD45RO+ cells pooled with CCR7-negative TemRA cells. The source of these receptors is a woman younger than 45 in good health.

The chain combines TRBV7-6 with TRBJ2-7, with D perhaps matching TRBD2 (5 bases). Germline CDR1 is SGHVS and CDR2 is FNYEAQ. The length of the CDR3 is 12 residues. Trimming pared 1 base from V and 9 bases from J, leaving 10 bases between. Written as DNA, the CDR3 is TGTGCCAGCAGCTTAGGATCTGGAGGGCAGTACTTC. Translated: CASSLGSGGQYF.

This chain joins TRBV5-1 and TRBJ1-5, with 9 bases identical to TRBD1. V trimming: 5 bases; J trimming: 7 bases; junction bases outside the gene matches: 10. Germline loops: CDR1 SGHRS, CDR2 YFSETQ. This CDR3 has 15 residues. Here the CDR3 reads CASSAGTGRGQPQHF. The DNA for the CDR3 is TGCGCCAGCAGTGCCGGGACAGGGAGAGGGCAGCCCCAGCATTTT.

This clone was picked up a small number of times. V gene TRBV29-1 combines with J gene TRBJ1-1, with 7 positions matching TRBD1. Trimming took 6 bases from V and 6 from J; bases not matched to a gene: 16. This CDR3 has 15 amino acids. Germline assignment: CDR1 SQVTM and CDR2 ANQGSEA. In DNA form, the CDR3 reads TGCAGCGTACTCATTCCCCTTGAGACAGGGCCTGAAGCTTTCTTT. As protein: CSVLIPLETGPEAFF.

This sequence joins TRBV5-1 and TRBJ2-3, with TRBD1 identical over 7 bases. V shed 0 bases, J shed 7 bases, and the junction held 8 bases outside the gene matches. This CDR3 is 15 amino acids long. Germline assignment: CDR1 SGHRS and CDR2 YFSETQ. CDR3: CASSLEGQVTNTQYF. The DNA for the CDR3 is TGCGCCAGCAGCTTGGAAGGACAGGTCACGAATACGCAGTATTTT.

The table lists this clone with a few counts. The chain links TRBV9 to TRBJ2-3; D tentatively fits TRBD1 or TRBD2 (5 bases each). The CDR3 sequence is 14 residues long. Trimming removed 3 bases from V and 7 bases from J, with 15 bases in between. The germline V gene encodes CDR1 SGDLS and CDR2 YYNGEE. The DNA for the CDR3 is TGTGCCAGCAGCGCCCGGGGCGGGCTTCATACGCAGTATTTT. It is translated as CASSARGGLHTQYF. The variable domain in full, with the rest retrieved from reference TRBV9 and TRBJ2-3, is DSGVTQTPKHLITATGQRVTLRCSPRSGDLSVYWYQQSLDQGLQFLIQYYNGEERAKGNILERFSAQQFPDLHSELNLSSLELGDSALYFCASSARGGLHTQYFGPGTRLTVL.

The sample holds a few counts of this clone. The chain uses TRBV4-1 and TRBJ2-2; no clear D. The CDR3 runs to 14 residues. The ends were cut back, 0 bases at V and 1 base at J, with 3 bases in the middle. Germline CDR1 reads MGHRA; CDR2 reads YSYEKL. For the CDR3, the DNA is TGCGCCAGCAGCCAAGAATGGAACACCGGGGAGCTGTTTTTT. Protein product: CASSQEWNTGELFF.

V and J are TRBV18 and TRBJ1-5, with a weak D call TRBD1 (5 bases). There are 15 residues in the CDR3. Germline CDR1 and CDR2: KGHSH and LQKENI. Trimming removed 1 base at V and 3 bases at J, with 10 bases between. This CDR3 reads CASSPLGQDNQPQHF. The CDR3 DNA sequence: TGTGCCAGCTCACCACTCGGACAAGACAATCAGCCCCAGCATTTT.

The chain joins TRBV9 to TRBJ2-7; tentatively, D is TRBD1 (7 bases). Trimming removed 4 bases at V and 2 bases at J, with 13 bases between. Germline V gives CDR1 SGDLS, CDR2 YYNGEE. The CDR3 is 14 residues long. CDR3 sequence (DNA): TGTGCCAGCAGCTACGACAGGGAGGCCTACGAGCAGTACTTC. As protein: CASSYDREAYEQYF. The whole variable domain, remainder taken from reference TRBV9 and TRBJ2-7, is DSGVTQTPKHLITATGQRVTLRCSPRSGDLSVYWYQQSLDQGLQFLIQYYNGEERAKGNILERFSAQQFPDLHSELNLSSLELGDSALYFCASSYDREAYEQYFGPGTRLTVT.

V is TRBV2 and J is TRBJ2-7; no definite D call. CDR1 and CDR2 from the germline V gene are SNHLY and FYNNEI. The CDR3 has 13 residues. Trimming removed 10 bases at V and 1 base at J, with 14 bases between. The CDR3 sequence is CATRGPFSYEQYF. In nucleotides, the CDR3 is TGTGCCACTAGAGGTCCTTTTTCCTACGAGCAGTACTTC.

The sample holds a few counts of this clone. V and J are TRBV10-1 and TRBJ2-5; no reliable D call. There are 13 residues in the CDR3. V dropped 0 bases and J dropped 5 bases, with 7 bases sitting between them. The germline V gene has CDR1 WNHNN and CDR2 SYGVQD (reference sequence). In DNA form, the CDR3 reads TGCGCCAGCAGTGAGTCGATTAAGGAGACCCAGTACTTC. Its protein is CASSESIKETQYF.

This clone was seen a single time. This specimen includes other DNA sequences encoding the same CDR3. This chain uses TRBV5-6 with TRBJ1-3, with 9 bases matching TRBD1. The CDR3 runs 16 residues. V gave up 0 bases and J gave up 3 bases; unmatched junction bases: 4. Germline lookup yields CDR1 SGHDT and CDR2 YYEEEE. CDR3 sequence (DNA): TGTGCCAGCAGCTTGGGGGACAGGGTACATGGAAACACCATATATTTT. Amino acids: CASSLGDRVHGNTIYF. The full variable domain, rest sourced from reference TRBV5-6 and TRBJ1-3, is DAGVTQSPTHLIKTRGQQVTLRCSPKSGHDTVSWYQQALGQGPQFIFQYYEEEERQRGNFPDRFSGHQFPNYSSELNVNALLLGDSALYLCASSLGDRVHGNTIYFGEGSWLTVV.

This clone was detected only a few times. The CDR3 region is CAWSPQGAPGYTF. The CDR3 coding sequence is TGTGCCTGGAGTCCACAGGGGGCGCCCGGCTACACCTTC. The rearrangement links TRBV30 to TRBJ1-2, with 9 bases aligning to TRBD1. Looked up from germline, CDR1 is GTSNPN and CDR2 is SVGIG (reference sequence). The J segment lost 8 bases and the V segment lost 2 bases, leaving 6 bases of the junction unmatched. The CDR3 consists of 13 residues. Combining the CDR3 with reference TRBV30 and TRBJ1-2 gives the whole variable domain SQTIHQWPATLVQPVGSPLSLECTVEGTSNPNLYWYRQAAGRGLQLLFYSVGIGQISSEVPQNLSASRPQDRQFILSSKKLLLSDSGFYLCAWSPQGAPGYTFGSGTRLTVV.

The J gene is TRBJ2-7, the V gene TRBV2; the match to TRBD2 covers 9 bases. Germline V gives CDR1 SNHLY, CDR2 FYNNEI. This CDR3 has 16 residues. V gave up 8 bases and J gave up 4 bases; unmatched junction bases: 15. Here the CDR3 DNA reads TGTGCCAGCGGGGGGGACGGCGGGAGGGCCTCTTACGAGCAGTACTTC. This encodes CASGGDGGRASYEQYF.

V usage is TRBV19 and J usage is TRBJ2-5; D may correspond to TRBD1 or TRBD2 (6 bases each). Germline-derived CDR1 and CDR2 are LNHDA and SQIVND (reference sequence). This CDR3 is 14 amino acids long. Trimming shortened V by 3 bases and J by 5 bases, and 13 bases separated the two germline ends. CDR3 bases: TGTGCCAGTAGTATCTGGGGGGCGGGTGAGACCCAGTACTTC. This encodes CASSIWGAGETQYF.